A selection of T cell receptor beta chains follows, all from one sample in a study of CD8+ T cells in alopecia areata. Assay: immunoSEQ multiplex PCR; the TCRdb copy retains only in-frame clones and omits some. The sample carries 140,000 to 150,000 clones, around 60% recorded once. Sequencing was performed on CD4+ T cells sorted from blood, taken at week 0. These receptor sequences come from a human donor with alopecia areata. Each CDR3 is given with its conserved first and last residue. The D gene is left open where the match is weak. A row's size may be missing; if present it is once, few, many or a size class.

d_call j_call clone_size v_call cdr3_nt cdr3_aa
TRBD2 TRBJ2-3 - TRBV7-8 TGTGCCAGCAGCTTAGCCGGCGGGGGGGCCATTACAGATACGCAGTATTTT CASSLAGGGAITDTQYF
TRBD1 TRBJ2-7 - TRBV7-9 TGTGCCAGCAGCTTGAAGGGCCAACAGGGGCGAAAAACCTACGAGCAGTACTTC CASSLKGQQGRKTYEQYF
- TRBJ2-5 few TRBV7-2 TGTGCCAGCAGCCGGGCGAGCGATGGTTCGGCCCAGTACTTC CASSRASDGSAQYF
TRBD1 TRBJ2-7 - TRBV5-6 TGTGCCAGCAGCCCCATTCGGGACAGGGACTACGAGCAGTACTTC CASSPIRDRDYEQYF
- TRBJ2-1 - TRBV5-1 TGCGCCAGCAGCTTGGAGGCAGAATACAATGAGCAGTTCTTC CASSLEAEYNEQFF
- TRBJ2-5 - TRBV5-1 TGCGCCAGCAGCCCGAGGGCAGGGGAGGAGACCCAGTACTTC CASSPRAGEETQYF
- TRBJ1-2 - TRBV30 TGTGCCTGGAGTCGTGGTCCTGGACAGTGTGGCTACACCTTC CAWSRGPGQCGYTF
- TRBJ2-1 few TRBV7-2 TGTGCCAGCAGCTTTTACGATTACAATGAGCAGTTCTTC CASSFYDYNEQFF
- TRBJ2-7 - TRBV30 TGTGCCTGGAGTGTACAGTCAGCTGGAGGCTACGAGCAGTACTTC CAWSVQSAGGYEQYF
- TRBJ2-1 - TRBV20-1 TGCAGTGCTAGAGAAACCAATGAGCAGTTCTTC CSARETNEQFF
- TRBJ2-1 few TRBV30 TGTGCCTGGAGCAAAGGGTGGCATGAGCAGTTCTTC CAWSKGWHEQFF
TRBD2 TRBJ2-3 - TRBV7-2 TGTGCCAGCAGCTTAGGACTAGCGGAGAACACAGATACGCAGTATTTT CASSLGLAENTDTQYF
- TRBJ1-2 few TRBV10-3 TGTGCCATCAGGCCGGAGGGGAGTGGCTACACCTTC CAIRPEGSGYTF
- TRBJ1-5 few TRBV10-3 TGTGCCATCAGTGACAGGGGATCAGATCAGCCCCAGCATTTT CAISDRGSDQPQHF
- TRBJ2-7 - TRBV5-1 TGCGCCAGCAGCTGGAAGGGTGACTCCTACGAGCAGTACTTC CASSWKGDSYEQYF
TRBD2 TRBJ2-5 few TRBV7-2 TGTGCCAGCAGCTCGGGACTAGTAGCAGAGACCCAGTACTTC CASSSGLVAETQYF
- TRBJ1-1 once TRBV29-1 TGCAGCGTTGTGGTGGCAGGGCGGGCTGAAGCTTTCTTT CSVVVAGRAEAFF